The clone carrying this T cell receptor (beta chain) was counted once. Its antigen remains unidentified. The conserved phenylalanine or tryptophan is not found at the CDR3 terminus, so this likely reflects a read error. A constant-region primer primed TCR beta cDNA synthesis from 400 to 550 ng of total RNA. A slightly modified ARM-PCR protocol with three nested multiplex PCR rounds produced these TCR beta libraries. The opening two PCR rounds, approximately 10 cycles each, paired TRBV1-TRBV30 forward primers with a C-beta reverse primer. One entry per CDR3 protein results from TCRdb running MiXCR on the multiplex PCR reads. The sample shows over 100,000 distinct CDR3 sequences, around 70% of them seen only once. Unsorted bulk tissue (about 19-33 mg) underwent RNA and DNA co-extraction. Patients were treatment-naive with chronic HBV infection. These data belong to a study of tumor-infiltrating lymphocytes in primary liver carcinoma. Study-wide results and limits: Overlap between tumor regions exceeded overlap of tumor with adjacent tissue or blood.

Germline values: CDR1 MDHEN, CDR2 SYDVKM. The CDR3 is made up of 13 amino acids. This receptor was taken from a woman aged 55-69 years with primary liver carcinoma and hepatitis B virus infection. The chain recombines TRBV28 with TRBJ1-1; no clear D. Material: tumor-adjacent normal liver tissue. The CDR3 DNA follows: TGTGCCAGCAGAAAATTCCCGAACACTGAGGCTTTCTGT. Residues: CASRKFPNTEAFC.